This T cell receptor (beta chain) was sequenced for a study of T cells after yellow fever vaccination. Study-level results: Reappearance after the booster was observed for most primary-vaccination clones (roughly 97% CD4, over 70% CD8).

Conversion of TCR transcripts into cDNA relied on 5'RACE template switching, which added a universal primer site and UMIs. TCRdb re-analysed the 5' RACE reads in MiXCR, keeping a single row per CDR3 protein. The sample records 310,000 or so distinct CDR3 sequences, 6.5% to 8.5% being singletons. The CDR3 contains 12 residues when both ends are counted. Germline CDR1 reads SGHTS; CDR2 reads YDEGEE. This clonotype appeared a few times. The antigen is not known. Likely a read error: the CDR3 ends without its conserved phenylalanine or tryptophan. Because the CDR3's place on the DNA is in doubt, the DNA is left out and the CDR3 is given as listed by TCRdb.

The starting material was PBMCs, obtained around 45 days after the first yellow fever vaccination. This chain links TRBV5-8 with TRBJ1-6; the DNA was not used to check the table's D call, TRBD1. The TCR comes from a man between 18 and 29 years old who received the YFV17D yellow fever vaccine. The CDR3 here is CASSSVADRIPI.